These 3 T cell receptor beta chains were all obtained from the same sample, sequenced in a study of cytomegalovirus exposure and HLA in healthy donors. Primers: 60 Vbeta forward and 13 Jbeta reverse. Only in-frame clones appear in the TCRdb table, and some are missing; sequencing was by immunoSEQ multiplex PCR. The table records about 190,000 clones, 70% to 85% of them present only once. The sample taken for sequencing was PBMCs. The receptors stem from a middle-aged man in good health and CMV-seropositive.

The V and J genes are TRBV7-9 and TRBJ2-1; no clear D gene. Germline loops: CDR1 SEHNR, CDR2 FQNEAQ (reference sequence). The V and J ends lost 6 bases and 0 bases respectively, with 18 bases between them. The CDR3 has 17 amino acids. CDR3 loop: CASRALVEISSYNEQFF. The CDR3 DNA reads TGTGCCAGCAGAGCCCTGGTAGAGATAAGCTCCTACAATGAGCAGTTCTTC. The full variable domain, in which reference TRBV7-9 and TRBJ2-1 provide the parts outside the CDR3, is DTGVSQNPRHKITKRGQNVTFRCDPISEHNRLYWYRQTLGQGPEFLTYFQNEAQLEKSRLLSDRFSAERPKGSFSTLEIQRTEQGDSAMYLCASRALVEISSYNEQFFGPGTRLTVL.

The chain combines TRBV19 with TRBJ1-2; TRBD1 aligns across 11 bases. Germline CDR1 reads LNHDA; CDR2 reads SQIVND (reference sequence). V was pared by 8 bases and J by 5 bases, with 7 bases of the junction left unmatched. CDR3 size: 14 residues. CDR3 region: CASARDRGEYGYTF. The CDR3 coding sequence is TGTGCCAGTGCCCGGGACAGGGGGGAGTATGGCTACACCTTC. Full variable domain (remainder filled in from reference TRBV19 and TRBJ1-2): DGGITQSPKYLFRKEGQNVTLSCEQNLNHDAMYWYRQDPGQGLRLIYYSQIVNDFQKGDIAEGYSVSREKKESFPLTVTSAQKNPTAFYLCASARDRGEYGYTFGSGTRLTVV.

DNA of the CDR3: TGTGCCACCAGCAGACCGGACAGTTGGGAAAAACTGTTTTTT. This gives the protein CATSRPDSWEKLFF. The V gene is TRBV15, the J gene TRBJ1-4; a possible D gene is TRBD1 (6 bases). The V end was cut by 2 bases, the J end by 8 bases, with 12 bases between. This CDR3 is built from 14 residues. Germline V gene sequence: CDR1 LNHNV, CDR2 YYDKDF (reference sequence).